This T cell receptor (beta chain) came from a study of T cells generated in artificial thymic organoids. Germline V gene sequence: CDR1 SGHDT, CDR2 YYEEEE. This CDR3 is built from 14 residues. V lost 0 bases and J lost 7; bases outside the gene matches: 4. Notes on this clonotype: Its cognate antigen is unknown.

Human HSPCs were combined with MS5 stroma expressing human DLL1. FACS-sorted CD34+CD3- hematopoietic stem and progenitor cells, with residual T cells removed, seeded the organoids. Semi-nested PCR with reverse primers in the TRAC or TRBC constant regions amplified each chain separately. One entry per CDR3 protein results from TCRdb running MiXCR on the 5' RACE reads. The table records approximately 7,700 distinct CDR3 sequences, more than 20% of them present only once. This rearrangement joins TRBV5-6 to TRBJ1-5, with 7 bases matching TRBD1. This TCR came from a human donor who gave cord blood stem cells for thymic organoid culture, a cardiac surgery patient who gave postnatal thymus, or a blood donor (not recorded which). The sample consisted of naive CD8+ T cells grown in artificial thymic organoids from cord blood stem and progenitor cells. Indicated subset: CD3+TCRalphabeta+CD8SP T cells; for blood, CD45RO-CCR7+ naive CD8+ T cells. In DNA form, the CDR3 reads TGTGCCAGCAGCTTGGAACCAGGGGGACAGCCCCAGCATTTT. Translating gives CASSLEPGGQPQHF.